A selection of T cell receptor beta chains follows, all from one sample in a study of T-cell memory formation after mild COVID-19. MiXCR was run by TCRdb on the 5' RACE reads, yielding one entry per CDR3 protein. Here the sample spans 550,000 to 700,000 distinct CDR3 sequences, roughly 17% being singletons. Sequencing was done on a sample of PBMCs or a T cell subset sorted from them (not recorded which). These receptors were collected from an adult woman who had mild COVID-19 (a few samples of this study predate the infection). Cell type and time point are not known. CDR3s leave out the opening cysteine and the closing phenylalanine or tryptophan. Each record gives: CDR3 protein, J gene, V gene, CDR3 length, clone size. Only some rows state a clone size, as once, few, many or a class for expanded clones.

cdr3_aa: ASGSGTPQETQY
j_call: TRBJ2-5
v_call: TRBV12-3/TRBV12-4
cdr3_length: 12
clone_size: -

cdr3_aa: ASGGKSSYNEQF
j_call: TRBJ2-1
v_call: TRBV24-1
cdr3_length: 12
clone_size: few

cdr3_aa: ASSVGTGRSDTQY
j_call: TRBJ2-3
v_call: TRBV5-1
cdr3_length: 13
clone_size: -

cdr3_aa: ASSILSGTNNEQF
j_call: TRBJ2-1
v_call: TRBV6-6
cdr3_length: 13
clone_size: -

cdr3_aa: ASSHGYEQY
j_call: TRBJ2-7
v_call: TRBV4-2
cdr3_length: 9
clone_size: many

cdr3_aa: ATTTAGQGVGETQY
j_call: TRBJ2-5
v_call: TRBV24-1
cdr3_length: 14
clone_size: -

cdr3_aa: SASPSSTDLWFPSYNSPLH
j_call: TRBJ1-6
v_call: TRBV20-1
cdr3_length: 19
clone_size: few

cdr3_aa: ASSGVRQSYGYT
j_call: TRBJ1-2
v_call: TRBV9
cdr3_length: 12
clone_size: -

cdr3_aa: ASSLGDGDSPLH
j_call: TRBJ1-6
v_call: TRBV7-9
cdr3_length: 12
clone_size: -

cdr3_aa: ATSKTGLAGGPWETQY
j_call: TRBJ2-5
v_call: TRBV15
cdr3_length: 16
clone_size: few

cdr3_aa: ASFPPGPYGYT
j_call: TRBJ1-2
v_call: TRBV5-5
cdr3_length: 11
clone_size: -

cdr3_aa: ASSLRDRGRNEQY
j_call: TRBJ2-7
v_call: TRBV4-2
cdr3_length: 13
clone_size: few

cdr3_aa: SAASAHSYEQY
j_call: TRBJ2-7
v_call: TRBV20-1
cdr3_length: 11
clone_size: -

cdr3_aa: ASSRTENGYT
j_call: TRBJ1-2
v_call: TRBV3-1
cdr3_length: 10
clone_size: -

cdr3_aa: SARDSLTKNIQY
j_call: TRBJ2-4
v_call: TRBV20-1
cdr3_length: 12
clone_size: few

cdr3_aa: ASSLATSLRTDTQY
j_call: TRBJ2-3
v_call: TRBV7-2
cdr3_length: 14
clone_size: -

cdr3_aa: ASSLARGSGAQY
j_call: TRBJ2-5
v_call: TRBV5-1
cdr3_length: 12
clone_size: -

cdr3_aa: ASSADTTAVGSPLH
j_call: TRBJ1-6
v_call: TRBV7-2
cdr3_length: 14
clone_size: few

cdr3_aa: SAAGSSYNEQF
j_call: TRBJ2-1
v_call: TRBV20-1
cdr3_length: 11
clone_size: many

cdr3_aa: ASSPSHGTTNNEQF
j_call: TRBJ2-1
v_call: TRBV12-3/TRBV12-4
cdr3_length: 14
clone_size: few

cdr3_aa: SASGRFLKGTDTQY
j_call: TRBJ2-3
v_call: TRBV20-1
cdr3_length: 14
clone_size: -

cdr3_aa: ASSLIPGTDTQY
j_call: TRBJ2-3
v_call: TRBV12-3/TRBV12-4
cdr3_length: 12
clone_size: few

cdr3_aa: ASGRLSTDAFQETQY
j_call: TRBJ2-5
v_call: TRBV5-1
cdr3_length: 15
clone_size: many

cdr3_aa: ASRRTASSYEQY
j_call: TRBJ2-7
v_call: TRBV6-5
cdr3_length: 12
clone_size: few

cdr3_aa: SARATGNGNIQY
j_call: TRBJ2-4
v_call: TRBV20-1
cdr3_length: 12
clone_size: -

cdr3_aa: ASSHSTRSYEQY
j_call: TRBJ2-7
v_call: TRBV3-1
cdr3_length: 12
clone_size: -

cdr3_aa: ATSRGQGINYGYT
j_call: TRBJ1-2
v_call: TRBV15
cdr3_length: 13
clone_size: -

cdr3_aa: ASSQDGKEF
j_call: TRBJ2-1
v_call: TRBV4-2
cdr3_length: 9
clone_size: -

cdr3_aa: AICGGGRSSEQF
j_call: TRBJ2-1
v_call: TRBV6-2/TRBV6-3
cdr3_length: 12
clone_size: few